This note documents a single T cell receptor (beta chain) sequence. No cognate antigen has been identified for it. Per-nucleotide qualities are absent, and no much larger clonotype sits a single base away. This entry is derived from a study of beta chain features in type 1 diabetes (dated by TCRdb to about 2018). Study-wide context: No differences in mean age, gender distribution, total cell number or subset yield were found between patients and healthy donors. A total of roughly 100 million sorted cells were examined across all samples, and RNA yield correlated strongly with the number of cells per subset. In the study, recently diagnosed type 1 diabetes patients and matched healthy donors were compared on the TCRB repertoires of their sorted circulating CD4+ T cell subsets. Regulatory and stem cell-like memory subsets were obtained from only 8 patients and about 8 healthy donors, while naive and central memory subsets were obtained from all 30 or so donors.

The entire isolated RNA was reverse transcribed using the High Capacity cDNA Reverse Transcription Kit, and thus expressed TCRB transcripts were sequenced. Deep immunoSEQ sequencing was applied to naive, central memory and regulatory T cell samples, giving an average of about 3.7 million total reads per sample. Sorted cells were lysed in RLT buffer and RNA was extracted with DNase-treated RNeasy Micro or Mini kits, depending on cell number. Each cell subset was processed separately to prevent cross-contamination, with patient and healthy donor samples processed together. The immunoSEQ multiplex PCR was used to amplify TCRB sequences from cDNA, yielding 87-bp fragments that span the CDR3 region. Amplicons were sequenced on the Illumina HiSeq platform. The authors processed their data as follows. Synthetic template baselines were used to correct PCR bias computationally, reads within Hamming distance 2 were collapsed, and singletons that could not be merged were discarded. By aligning reads against IMGT, V, D and J genes, CDR3 length, and insertions or deletions at six rearrangement sites were assigned. Within each subset, clonotype counts were normalized to sorted cell number, after which true diversity and Gini coefficients were computed with the tcR R package. Repertoire sharing was quantified using the overlap coefficient calculated on TCRB nucleotide sequences. Out-of-frame TCRB sequences from naive cells were analyzed as a proxy for the pre-selection repertoire. Not all clones reach the TCRdb copy of this immuneACCESS table, which keeps in-frame sequences only. Checked studies attribute under half of the gap to unresolved V genes and leave the rest unexplained. V and J calls plus clone size are reproduced from that table; the DNA served to infer D and trimming. The sample table holds 250,000 to 300,000 clones, of which less than 30% were seen once. The ten largest clonotypes hold about 0.011% of the sample.

Overall study outcomes, separate from this receptor: Only small numbers of individuals were included in the HLA sub-analyses, which left unresolved whether HLA type had any influence on TCRB rearrangement. At VDJ recombination sites, patients with type 1 diabetes made fewer insertions and deleted more nucleotides, a pattern implying thymic rearrangement abnormalities. A moderate but significant shortening of TCRB CDR3 length was observed in type 1 diabetes patients in all four CD4+ subsets. Naive, central memory and regulatory TCRB repertoires appeared more similar among patients than among healthy donors. Because cDNA was sequenced instead of genomic DNA, activated cells with high expression could be over-represented, although the groups did not differ in activation or CD3 levels. PCR may preferentially amplify shorter templates, but because patient and control samples were amplified and corrected together, any resulting skew would affect both groups equally.

From each donor, a single peripheral blood sample of approximately 120 mL on average was drawn into heparinised tubes. Using a panel that included CD45RO, CCR7, CD25, CD127, CD95 and CD27, naive, central memory, regulatory and stem cell-like memory CD4+ T cells were sorted on a BD FACSAria II. Every sorted population had a purity above 95%. PBMCs were isolated immediately by Lymphoprep density gradient centrifugation and stained directly without culture. To minimize batch effects, samples were stained and sorted in pairs, one healthy donor with one patient per experiment. The TCR originated in a young woman with type 1 diabetes. Specimen: naive CD4+ T cells from blood. What this sample's cell subset or site label stands for: true naive CD4+ T cells.

The DNA reads TGTGCCATCAGTGAAGGACAGGGAGAGACCCAGTACTTC. Translated, it gives CAISEGQGETQYF. Rearrangement joined TRBV10-3 to TRBJ2-5; TRBD1 lines up with 8 middle nucleotides. Inclusive of the bounding cysteine and phenylalanine, the CDR3 is 13 residues long. Kept here is only the CDR3 DNA, which spans 39 bases and is read in frame from base 1. After removal of 3 bases from V and 4 bases from J, the junction retains 1 base not matched to a gene. Taken from the germline V gene, the CDR1 and CDR2 loops are ENHRY and SYGVKD.